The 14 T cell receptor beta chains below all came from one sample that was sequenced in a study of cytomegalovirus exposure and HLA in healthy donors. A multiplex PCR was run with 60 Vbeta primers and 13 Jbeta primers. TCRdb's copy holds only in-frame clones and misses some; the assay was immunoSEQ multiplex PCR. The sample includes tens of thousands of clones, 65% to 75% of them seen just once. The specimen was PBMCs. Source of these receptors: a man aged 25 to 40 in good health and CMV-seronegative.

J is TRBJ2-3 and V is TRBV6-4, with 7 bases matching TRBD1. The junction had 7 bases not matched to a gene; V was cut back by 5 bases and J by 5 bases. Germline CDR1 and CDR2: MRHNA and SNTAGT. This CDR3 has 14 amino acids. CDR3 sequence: CASSHLSGGDTQYF. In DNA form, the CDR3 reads TGTGCCAGCAGTCACCTTTCAGGGGGAGATACGCAGTATTTT.

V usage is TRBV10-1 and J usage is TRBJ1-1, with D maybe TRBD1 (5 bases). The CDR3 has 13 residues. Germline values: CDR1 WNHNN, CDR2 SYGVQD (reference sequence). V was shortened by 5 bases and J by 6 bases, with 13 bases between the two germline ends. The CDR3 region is CASSLVREAEAFF. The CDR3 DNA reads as TGCGCCAGCAGTTTGGTCAGGGAAGCTGAAGCTTTCTTT.

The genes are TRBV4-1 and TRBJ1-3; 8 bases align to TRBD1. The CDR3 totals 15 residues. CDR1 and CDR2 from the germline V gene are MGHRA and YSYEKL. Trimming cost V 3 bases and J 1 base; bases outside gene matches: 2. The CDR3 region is CASSHTGGSGNTIYF. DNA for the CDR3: TGCGCCAGCAGCCATACAGGGGGGTCTGGAAACACCATATATTTT.

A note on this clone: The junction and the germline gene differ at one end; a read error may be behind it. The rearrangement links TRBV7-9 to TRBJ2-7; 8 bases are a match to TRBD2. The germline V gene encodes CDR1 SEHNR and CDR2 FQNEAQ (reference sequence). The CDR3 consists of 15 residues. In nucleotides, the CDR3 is TGTCCCAGCAGCTCGGACGGGAGGGCCATCGACGAGCAGTACTTC. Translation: CPSSSDGRAIDEQYF.

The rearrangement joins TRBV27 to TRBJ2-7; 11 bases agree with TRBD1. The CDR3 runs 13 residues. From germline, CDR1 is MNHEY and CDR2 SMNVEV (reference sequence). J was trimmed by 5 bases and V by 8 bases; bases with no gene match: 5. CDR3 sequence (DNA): TGTGCCAGCGGGGGGACAGGGGGGCACGAGCAGTACTTC. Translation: CASGGTGGHEQYF.

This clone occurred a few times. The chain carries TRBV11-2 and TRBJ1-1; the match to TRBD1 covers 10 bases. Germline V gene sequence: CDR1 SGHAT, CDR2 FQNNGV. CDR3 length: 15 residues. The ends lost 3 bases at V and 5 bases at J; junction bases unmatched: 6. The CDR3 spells CASSFPGQGNTEAFF. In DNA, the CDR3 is TGTGCCAGCAGCTTTCCGGGACAGGGGAATACTGAAGCTTTCTTT.

The CDR3 nucleotides read TGTGCCAGCAGCGTATCACAGGGGGCGCGCGAGCAGTACTTC. It encodes CASSVSQGAREQYF. This sequence joins TRBV9 and TRBJ2-7, with 9 positions matching TRBD1. The CDR3 has 14 residues. V was clipped by 1 base and J by 6 bases; unmatched bases: 5. Per germline, CDR1 SGDLS and CDR2 YYNGEE.

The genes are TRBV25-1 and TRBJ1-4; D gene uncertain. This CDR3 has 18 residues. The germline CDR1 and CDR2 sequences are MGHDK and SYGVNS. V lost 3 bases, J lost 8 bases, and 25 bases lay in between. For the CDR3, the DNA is TGTGCCAGCAGTGAGGGAGGGCCAGATCTTAGGGATTTCGAAAAACTGTTTTTT. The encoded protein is CASSEGGPDLRDFEKLFF.

CDR3 coding DNA: TGTGCCAGCACCCCGGGGGGGCAGGGCATGAACACTGAAGCTTTCTTT. Amino acid sequence: CASTPGGQGMNTEAFF. The genes are TRBV7-9 and TRBJ1-1; maybe TRBD1 (6 bases). This CDR3 contains 16 residues. V lost 7 bases to trimming and J lost 0 bases, with 18 bases between them. From germline, CDR1 is SEHNR and CDR2 FQNEAQ (reference sequence).

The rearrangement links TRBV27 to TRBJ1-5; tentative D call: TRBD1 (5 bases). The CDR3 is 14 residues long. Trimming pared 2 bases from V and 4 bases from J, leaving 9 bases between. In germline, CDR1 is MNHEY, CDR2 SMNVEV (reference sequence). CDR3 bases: TGTGCCAGCAGTTTACAGGGAGGGAATCAGCCCCAGCATTTT. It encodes CASSLQGGNQPQHF.

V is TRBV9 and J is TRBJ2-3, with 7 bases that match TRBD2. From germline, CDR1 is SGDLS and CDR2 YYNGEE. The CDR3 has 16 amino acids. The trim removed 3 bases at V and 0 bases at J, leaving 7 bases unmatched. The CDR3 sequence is CASSGGTTTSTDTQYF. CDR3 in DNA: TGTGCCAGCAGCGGAGGGACTACCACAAGCACAGATACGCAGTATTTT.

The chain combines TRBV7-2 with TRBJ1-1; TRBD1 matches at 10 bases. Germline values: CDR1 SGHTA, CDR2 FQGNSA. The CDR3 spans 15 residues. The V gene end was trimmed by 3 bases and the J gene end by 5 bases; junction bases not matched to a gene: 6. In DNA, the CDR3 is TGTGCCAGCAGCTTGACAGGGGGCGCCTATACTGAAGCTTTCTTT. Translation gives CASSLTGGAYTEAFF.

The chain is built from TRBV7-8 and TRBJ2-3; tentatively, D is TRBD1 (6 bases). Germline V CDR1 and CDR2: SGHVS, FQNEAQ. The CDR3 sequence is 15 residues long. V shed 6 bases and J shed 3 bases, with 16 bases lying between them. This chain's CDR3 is CASRIQGWGTDTQYF. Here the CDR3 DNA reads TGTGCCAGCAGGATACAGGGATGGGGGACAGATACGCAGTATTTT.

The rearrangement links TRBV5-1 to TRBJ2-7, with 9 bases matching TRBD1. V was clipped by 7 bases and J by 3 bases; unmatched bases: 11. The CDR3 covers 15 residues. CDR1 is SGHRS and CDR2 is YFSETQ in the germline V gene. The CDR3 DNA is TGCGCCAGCGATCCGGGGACAGGGAATCACTACGAGCAGTACTTC. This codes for CASDPGTGNHYEQYF. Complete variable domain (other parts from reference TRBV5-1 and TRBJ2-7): KAGVTQTPRYLIKTRGQQVTLSCSPISGHRSVSWYQQTPGQGLQFLFEYFSETQRNKGNFPGRFSGRQFSNSRSEMNVSTLELGDSALYLCASDPGTGNHYEQYFGPGTRLTVT.